This note documents a single T cell receptor (beta chain) sequence. The antigen is undetermined. The data were obtained in a study of cytomegalovirus exposure and HLA in healthy donors. The PCR was carried out with 60 Vbeta primers and 13 Jbeta primers. Clones were read by immunoSEQ multiplex PCR, and TCRdb kept only the in-frame ones, dropping some. This table holds around 180,000 clones, around 82% found once. Germline V gene data show CDR1 as SGHTA and CDR2 as FQGTGA. The CDR3 has 17 residues. V lost 1 base, J lost 6 bases, and 10 bases stayed unmatched. General study results and limits: Rare TCR sequences predominated, though certain public TCRs were found in many donors. A later analysis reported that several of the most significant clusters appeared to be linked to common viral pathogens, among them Epstein-Barr virus.

The V call is TRBV7-3, the J call TRBJ2-1, with TRBD2 matching 9 bases. Sequencing used PBMCs. This TCR derives from a man between 40 and 49 years old in good health and CMV-seronegative. The chain's CDR3 is CASSLIASGNTINEQFF. In nucleotides, the CDR3 is TGTGCCAGCAGCTTAATAGCTAGCGGGAATACTATCAATGAGCAGTTCTTC.